This T cell receptor (beta chain) was obtained from a study of PD-L1 blockade in urothelial cancer. About the research overall: Patients went on atezolizumab at some point between 2012 and 2014, receiving 1,200 mg intravenously every 3 weeks. Blood samples had a median of 141,255 T cells, roughly 83,000 unique TCRs, and clonality 0.08 to 0.09.

The time point denotes: peripheral blood 6 weeks after treatment start. The cohort comprised individuals with locally advanced or metastatic urothelial carcinoma. Germline CDR1 and CDR2: SNHLY and FYNNEI. J was trimmed by 6 bases and V by 5 bases; bases with no gene match: 4. This CDR3 comprises 15 residues. Synthetically made TCR analog templates were put into each PCR as spikes. The repertoire was sequenced with immunoSEQ multiplex PCR; TCRdb's copy has only in-frame clones and lacks some. Of around 93,000 clones in the sample, 75% to 90% were seen once. This sequence joins TRBV2 and TRBJ2-2, with 12 bases identical to TRBD2. The starting material was PBMCs, obtained around atezolizumab (anti-PD-L1) treatment. The receptor was derived from a man between 65 and 85 years old with urothelial cancer. CDR3 amino acids: CASSPTSGSSGELFF. The DNA of the CDR3 is TGTGCCAGCAGTCCGACTAGCGGGAGTTCCGGGGAGCTGTTTTTT.